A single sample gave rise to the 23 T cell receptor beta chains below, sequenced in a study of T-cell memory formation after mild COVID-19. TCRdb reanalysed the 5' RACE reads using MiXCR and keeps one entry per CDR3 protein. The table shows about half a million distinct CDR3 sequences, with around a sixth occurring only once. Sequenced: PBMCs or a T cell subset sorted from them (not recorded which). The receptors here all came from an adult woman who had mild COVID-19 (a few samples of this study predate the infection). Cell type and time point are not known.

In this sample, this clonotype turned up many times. The CDR3 sequence: CAGGLSSGNTIYF. In nucleotides, the CDR3 is TGTGCAGGAGGGCTTAGCTCTGGAAACACCATATATTTT. V usage is TRBV7-9 and J usage is TRBJ1-3, with unresolved D. The germline gives CDR1 SEHNR, CDR2 FQNEAQ (reference sequence). The CDR3 is 13 residues long. The full variable domain, with the rest looked up from reference TRBV7-9 and TRBJ1-3, is DTGVSQNPRHKITKRGQNVTFRCDPISEHNRLYWYRQTLGQGPEFLTYFQNEAQLEKSRLLSDRFSAERPKGSFSTLEIQRTEQGDSAMYLCAGGLSSGNTIYFGEGSWLTVV.

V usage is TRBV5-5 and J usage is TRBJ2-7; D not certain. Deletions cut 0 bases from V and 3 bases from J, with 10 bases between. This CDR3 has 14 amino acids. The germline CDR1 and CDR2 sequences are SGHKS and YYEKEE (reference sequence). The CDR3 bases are TGTGCCAGCAGCTTGGTGTTGGCGGACTACGAGCAGTACTTC. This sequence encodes CASSLVLADYEQYF.

This CDR3 is CASSESSYEQYF. CDR3 DNA sequence: TGTGCCAGCAGTGAATCATCCTACGAGCAGTACTTC. The rearrangement joins TRBV6-1 to TRBJ2-7, with D unresolved. The CDR3 sequence is 12 residues long. V was clipped by 2 bases and J by 1 base, with 3 bases between them. The germline CDR1 and CDR2 sequences are MNHNS and SASEGT.

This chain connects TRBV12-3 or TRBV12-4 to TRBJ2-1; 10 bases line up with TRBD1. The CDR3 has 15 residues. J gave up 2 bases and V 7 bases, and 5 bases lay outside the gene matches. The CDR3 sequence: CASTGTGVTYNEQFF. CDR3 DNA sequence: TGTGCCAGCACAGGGACAGGGGTAACCTACAATGAGCAGTTCTTC.

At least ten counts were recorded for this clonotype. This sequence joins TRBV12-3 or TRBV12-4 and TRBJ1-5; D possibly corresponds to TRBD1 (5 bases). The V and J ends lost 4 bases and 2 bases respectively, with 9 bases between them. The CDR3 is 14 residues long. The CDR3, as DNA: TGTGCCAGCAGTTGGCAGGGAGGCAATCAGCCCCAGCATTTT. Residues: CASSWQGGNQPQHF.

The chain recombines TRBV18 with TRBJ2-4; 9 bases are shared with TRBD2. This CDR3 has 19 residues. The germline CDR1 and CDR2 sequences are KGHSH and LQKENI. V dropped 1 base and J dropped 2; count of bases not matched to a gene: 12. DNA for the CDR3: TGTGCCAGCTCACCACTAGCGGGAGCGTTTACCTCTACCAAAAACATTCAGTACTTC. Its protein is CASSPLAGAFTSTKNIQYF.

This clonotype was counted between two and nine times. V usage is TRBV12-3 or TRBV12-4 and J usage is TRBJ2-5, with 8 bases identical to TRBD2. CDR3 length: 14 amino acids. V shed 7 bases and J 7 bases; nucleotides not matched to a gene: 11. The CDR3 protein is CASTGREEVRTQYF. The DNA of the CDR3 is TGTGCCAGCACCGGGCGGGAGGAGGTGCGGACCCAGTACTTC.

The CDR3 sequence is CSVERGDGGYTF. The CDR3 region has the DNA TGCAGCGTTGAAAGGGGGGACGGTGGCTACACCTTC. The gene calls are TRBV29-1 and TRBJ1-2; a possible D gene is TRBD1 (6 bases). Trimming shortened V by 2 bases and J by 7 bases, and 11 bases separated the two germline ends. CDR1 is SQVTM and CDR2 is ANQGSEA in the germline V gene. The CDR3 sequence is 12 residues long.

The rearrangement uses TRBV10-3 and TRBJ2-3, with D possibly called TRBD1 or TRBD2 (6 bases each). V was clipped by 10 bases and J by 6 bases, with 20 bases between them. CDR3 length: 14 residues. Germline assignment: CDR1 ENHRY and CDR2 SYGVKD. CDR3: CATGEVGGRDTQYF. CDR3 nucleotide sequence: TGTGCCACAGGGGAGGTCGGGGGTCGGGATACGCAGTATTTT.

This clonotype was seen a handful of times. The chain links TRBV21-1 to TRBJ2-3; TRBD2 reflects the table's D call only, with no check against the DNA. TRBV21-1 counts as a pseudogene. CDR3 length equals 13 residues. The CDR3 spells CASWDFSTDTQYF. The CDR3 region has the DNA TGTGCCAGCTGGGACTTTAGCACAGATACGCAGTATTTT.

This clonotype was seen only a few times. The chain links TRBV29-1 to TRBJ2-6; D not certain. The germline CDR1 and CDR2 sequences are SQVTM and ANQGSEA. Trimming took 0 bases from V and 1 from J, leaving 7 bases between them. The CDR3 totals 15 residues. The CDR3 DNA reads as TGCAGCGTTGAAGATAGATTATCTGGGGCCAACGTCCTGACTTTC. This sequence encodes CSVEDRLSGANVLTF.

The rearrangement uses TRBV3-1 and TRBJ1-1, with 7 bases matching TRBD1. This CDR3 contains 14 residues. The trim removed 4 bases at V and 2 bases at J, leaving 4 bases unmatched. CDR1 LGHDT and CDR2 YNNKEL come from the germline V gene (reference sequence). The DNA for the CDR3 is TGTGCCAGCAGCCGGGGACAGTTCAACACTGAAGCTTTCTTT. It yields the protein CASSRGQFNTEAFF.

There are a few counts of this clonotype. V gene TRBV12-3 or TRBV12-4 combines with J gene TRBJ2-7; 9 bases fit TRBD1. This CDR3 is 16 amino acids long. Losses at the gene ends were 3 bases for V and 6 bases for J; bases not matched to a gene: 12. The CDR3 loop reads CASSLEGTGNPSEQYF. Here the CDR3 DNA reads TGTGCCAGCAGTTTGGAGGGGACAGGGAATCCAAGCGAGCAGTACTTC.

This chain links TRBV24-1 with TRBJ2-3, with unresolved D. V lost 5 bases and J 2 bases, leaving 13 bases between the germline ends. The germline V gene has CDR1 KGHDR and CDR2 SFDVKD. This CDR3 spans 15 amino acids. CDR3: CATSGRYSPTDTQYF. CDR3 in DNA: TGTGCCACCAGTGGACGCTATTCCCCCACAGATACGCAGTATTTT.

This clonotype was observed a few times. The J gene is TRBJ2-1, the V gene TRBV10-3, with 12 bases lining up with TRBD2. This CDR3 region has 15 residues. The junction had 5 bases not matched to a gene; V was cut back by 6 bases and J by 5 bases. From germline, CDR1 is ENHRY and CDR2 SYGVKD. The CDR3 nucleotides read TGTGCCATCAGGAAGACTAGCGGGAGACACAATGAGCAGTTCTTC. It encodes CAIRKTSGRHNEQFF.

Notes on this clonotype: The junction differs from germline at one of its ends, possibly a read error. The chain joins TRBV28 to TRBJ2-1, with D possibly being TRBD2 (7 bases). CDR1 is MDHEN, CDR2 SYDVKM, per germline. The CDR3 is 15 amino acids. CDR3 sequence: CASSPGRAWDNEQLF. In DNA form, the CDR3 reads TGTGCCAGCAGTCCGGGGAGGGCCTGGGACAATGAGCAGTTATTC.

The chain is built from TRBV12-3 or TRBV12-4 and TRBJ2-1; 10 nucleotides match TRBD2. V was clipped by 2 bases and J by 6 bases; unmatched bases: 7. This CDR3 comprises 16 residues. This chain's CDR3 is CASSLRLAGEINEQFF. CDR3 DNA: TGTGCCAGCAGTTTAAGGCTAGCGGGAGAAATCAATGAGCAGTTCTTC.

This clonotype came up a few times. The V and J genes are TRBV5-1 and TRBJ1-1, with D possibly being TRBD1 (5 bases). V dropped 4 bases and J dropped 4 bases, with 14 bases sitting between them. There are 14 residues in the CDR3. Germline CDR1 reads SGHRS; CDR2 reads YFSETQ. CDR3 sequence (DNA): TGCGCCAGCAGCGGCCTTGGAGGGACCACTGAAGCTTTCTTT. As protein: CASSGLGGTTEAFF.

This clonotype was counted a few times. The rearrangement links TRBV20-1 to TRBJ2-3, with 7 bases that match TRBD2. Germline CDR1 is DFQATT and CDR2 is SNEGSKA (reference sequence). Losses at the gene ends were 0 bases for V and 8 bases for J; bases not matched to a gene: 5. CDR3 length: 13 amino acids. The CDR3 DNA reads TGCAGTGCTAGAGATGCGGGAGTCACTACGCAGTATTTT. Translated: CSARDAGVTTQYF.

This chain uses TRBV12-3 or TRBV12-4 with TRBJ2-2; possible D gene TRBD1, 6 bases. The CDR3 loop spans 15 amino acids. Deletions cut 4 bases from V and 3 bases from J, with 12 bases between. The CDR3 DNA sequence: TGTGCCAGCAGTTCTCAGGGGCCCTACACCGGGGAGCTGTTTTTT. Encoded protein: CASSSQGPYTGELFF.

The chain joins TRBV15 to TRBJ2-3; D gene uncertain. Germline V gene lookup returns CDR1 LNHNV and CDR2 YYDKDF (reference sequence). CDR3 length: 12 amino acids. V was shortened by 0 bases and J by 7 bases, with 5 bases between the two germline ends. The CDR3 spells CATSRETNTQYF. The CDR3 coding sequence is TGTGCCACCAGCAGAGAGACGAATACGCAGTATTTT.

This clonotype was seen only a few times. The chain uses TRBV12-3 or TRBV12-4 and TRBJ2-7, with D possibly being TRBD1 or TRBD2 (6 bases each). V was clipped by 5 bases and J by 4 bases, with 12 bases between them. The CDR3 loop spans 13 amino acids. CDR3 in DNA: TGTGCCAGCAGTACACAGGGAGGATACGAGCAGTACTTC. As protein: CASSTQGGYEQYF.

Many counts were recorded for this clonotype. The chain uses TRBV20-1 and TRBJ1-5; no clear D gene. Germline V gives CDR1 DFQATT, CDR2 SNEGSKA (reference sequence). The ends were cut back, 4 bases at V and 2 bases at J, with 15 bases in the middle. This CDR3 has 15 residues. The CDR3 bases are TGCAGTGCTACCCCAGGAACCGAAGGCAATCAGCCCCAGCATTTT. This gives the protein CSATPGTEGNQPQHF.